The 32 T cell receptor beta chains below come from one sample, sequenced in a study of CD8+CD57+ T cells in acquired aplastic anemia. TCR beta VDJ and CDR3 profiling used genomic DNA as template. MiXCR, applied by TCRdb to the reads, yields one record per CDR3 protein. This sample has around 430,000 distinct CDR3 sequences, with around 30% found just once. The sequenced patients had an expansion of CD8+CD57+ cells seen by flow cytometry. The sample comprised sorted CD4+, CD8+, or CD8+CD57+ T cells (not recorded which) from PBMCs. The origin of the receptors is a human donor with aplastic anemia.

The chain is built from TRBV6-5 and TRBJ2-7; 7 bases are shared with TRBD2. J was trimmed by 2 bases and V by 0 bases; bases with no gene match: 7. The CDR3 extends over 16 amino acids. The germline V gene encodes CDR1 MNHEY and CDR2 SVGAGI. The CDR3 coding sequence is TGTGCCAGCAGTTACTCTTTGAATAGCGGGCCCTACGAGCAGTACTTC. The encoded protein is CASSYSLNSGPYEQYF.

The V gene is TRBV5-4, the J gene TRBJ1-1, with D perhaps matching TRBD1 (5 bases). The CDR3 has 12 amino acids. The germline V gene has CDR1 SGHNT and CDR2 YYREEE (reference sequence). V lost 0 bases to trimming and J lost 7 bases, with 7 bases between them. CDR3 residues: CASSLAQGEAFF. As DNA, the CDR3 is TGTGCCAGCAGCTTGGCGCAGGGTGAAGCTTTCTTT.

The gene calls are TRBV13 and TRBJ1-2; 8 bases are shared with TRBD1. With 6 bases clipped from V and 6 bases from J, the junction kept 6 bases outside the gene matches. CDR3 length: 13 residues. The germline V gene has CDR1 PRHDT and CDR2 FYEKMQ (reference sequence). This chain's CDR3 is CASSRTGQDGYTF. DNA for the CDR3: TGTGCCAGCAGTAGGACAGGGCAGGATGGCTACACCTTC.

This rearrangement joins TRBV5-4 to TRBJ1-5; weak D call: TRBD1 (5 bases). Looked up from germline, CDR1 is SGHNT and CDR2 is YYREEE (reference sequence). This CDR3 has 17 residues. Trimming removed 0 bases at V and 9 bases at J, with 22 bases between. The CDR3 DNA reads TGTGCCAGCAGCTTGGGTTTCGGCAGGGCATCGTATCGGCCCCAGCATTTT. Translated: CASSLGFGRASYRPQHF.

This clonotype was detected only a few times. V is TRBV5-6 and J is TRBJ2-5; 9 nucleotides line up with TRBD1. Germline assignment: CDR1 SGHDT and CDR2 YYEEEE. The CDR3 covers 14 residues. The V segment lost 3 bases and the J segment 4 bases; nucleotides outside the gene matches: 4. For the CDR3, the DNA is TGTGCCAGCAGCTCCCGGGACAGGGCAGAGACCCAGTACTTC. Residues: CASSSRDRAETQYF.

In this sample, this clonotype turned up many times. The V and J genes are TRBV5-1 and TRBJ2-3, with D perhaps matching TRBD2 (6 bases). The CDR3 has 15 amino acids. Germline lookup yields CDR1 SGHRS and CDR2 YFSETQ. The germline V and J ends were trimmed by 2 bases and 2 bases, with 12 bases remaining between them. The CDR3 region has the DNA TGCGCCAGCAGCTTAGGAGGGAGGCACACAGATACGCAGTATTTT. Amino acid sequence: CASSLGGRHTDTQYF.

This clonotype was found many times. The rearrangement joins TRBV7-8 to TRBJ2-5, with 9 nucleotides matching TRBD2. The V gene end was trimmed by 0 bases and the J gene end by 5 bases; junction bases not matched to a gene: 4. The CDR3 runs to 15 residues. CDR1 and CDR2 from the germline V gene are SGHVS and FQNEAQ. CDR3 protein: CASSLASLAGETQYF. The CDR3 DNA sequence: TGTGCCAGCAGCTTAGCGTCGCTAGCGGGGGAGACCCAGTACTTC.

This clonotype appeared many times. The J gene is TRBJ1-1, the V gene TRBV7-9, with D tentatively TRBD1 (6 bases). V was clipped by 4 bases and J by 5 bases, with 8 bases between them. CDR3 length equals 12 residues. Germline CDR1 is SEHNR and CDR2 is FQNEAQ (reference sequence). Written as DNA, the CDR3 is TGTGCCAGCAGCTCCCAGGGGACTGAAGCTTTCTTT. It yields the protein CASSSQGTEAFF. The variable domain in full, with the rest retrieved from reference TRBV7-9 and TRBJ1-1, is DTGVSQNPRHKITKRGQNVTFRCDPISEHNRLYWYRQTLGQGPEFLTYFQNEAQLEKSRLLSDRFSAERPKGSFSTLEIQRTEQGDSAMYLCASSSQGTEAFFGQGTRLTVV.

The V gene is TRBV30, the J gene TRBJ2-3; unclear D gene. The V end was cut by 4 bases, the J end by 0 bases, with 11 bases between. CDR3 length: 14 residues. Looked up from germline, CDR1 is GTSNPN and CDR2 is SVGIG (reference sequence). CDR3 sequence reads: CAWIGPVSTDTQYF. CDR3 DNA sequence: TGTGCCTGGATAGGTCCCGTGAGCACAGATACGCAGTATTTT.

Many counts were recorded for this clonotype. The chain's CDR3 is CASSGGTANEKLFF. CDR3 coding DNA: TGTGCCAGCAGTGGGGGGACAGCTAATGAAAAACTGTTTTTT. The rearrangement links TRBV2 to TRBJ1-4; TRBD1 aligns across 7 bases. From germline, CDR1 is SNHLY and CDR2 FYNNEI. V was clipped by 4 bases and J by 3 bases; unmatched bases: 2. The CDR3 spans 14 residues.

This clonotype showed up just a few times. This sequence joins TRBV2 and TRBJ2-1; 9 positions match TRBD2. Germline loops: CDR1 SNHLY, CDR2 FYNNEI. This CDR3 has 16 residues. V shed 2 bases and J 10 bases; nucleotides not matched to a gene: 12. The chain's CDR3 is CASSEYGGRAYTEQFF. CDR3 DNA: TGTGCCAGCAGTGAATATGGCGGGAGGGCCTATACGGAGCAGTTCTTC.

This rearrangement joins TRBV12-3 or TRBV12-4 to TRBJ2-1; D is unclear. The CDR3 totals 14 residues. V lost 1 base and J 3 bases, leaving 7 bases between the germline ends. The CDR3 protein is CASSLGAHYNEQFF. In nucleotides, the CDR3 is TGTGCCAGCAGTTTAGGAGCCCACTACAATGAGCAGTTCTTC.

This clonotype was picked up a small number of times. V and J are TRBV19 and TRBJ1-3, with D hard to call. Germline CDR1 is LNHDA and CDR2 is SQIVND (reference sequence). The length of the CDR3 is 16 residues. Deletions cut 6 bases from V and 0 bases from J, with 15 bases between. For the CDR3, the DNA is TGTGCCAGTAGGATCCTGGGCGGGAACTCTGGAAACACCATATATTTT. It codes for CASRILGGNSGNTIYF. Full variable domain (outside the CDR3, taken from reference TRBV19 and TRBJ1-3): DGGITQSPKYLFRKEGQNVTLSCEQNLNHDAMYWYRQDPGQGLRLIYYSQIVNDFQKGDIAEGYSVSREKKESFPLTVTSAQKNPTAFYLCASRILGGNSGNTIYFGEGSWLTVV.

This clonotype has a count of ten or more. V gene TRBV20-1 combines with J gene TRBJ2-6; 7 bases agree with TRBD1. Trimming removed 3 bases from V and 9 bases from J; junction bases left unmatched: 8. Per germline, CDR1 DFQATT and CDR2 SNEGSKA (reference sequence). There are 14 residues in the CDR3. CDR3 bases: TGCAGTGCTAGGGGGACAGCGAACTACAACGTCCTGACTTTC. It is translated as CSARGTANYNVLTF.

This clonotype has only a few counts. The rearrangement links TRBV6-1 to TRBJ1-2, with D perhaps TRBD1 (5 bases). The CDR3 has 11 amino acids. The V and J ends lost 6 bases and 7 bases respectively, with 9 bases between them. Germline loops: CDR1 MNHNS, CDR2 SASEGT. The CDR3 bases are TGTGCCAGCAGGCAGGGTACTGGCTACACCTTC. Amino acids: CASRQGTGYTF.

The chain joins TRBV7-3 to TRBJ2-1; TRBD2 might be the D (5 bases). Germline lookup yields CDR1 SGHTA and CDR2 FQGTGA. The V end was cut by 4 bases, the J end by 5 bases, with 15 bases between. The CDR3 is 15 residues long. The chain's CDR3 is CASSSGLFTDNEQFF. DNA of the CDR3: TGTGCCAGCAGCTCCGGACTTTTCACCGACAATGAGCAGTTCTTC. The full variable domain, its missing parts supplied by reference TRBV7-3 and TRBJ2-1, is GAGVSQTPSNKVTEKGKYVELRCDPISGHTALYWYRQSLGQGPEFLIYFQGTGAADDSGLPNDRFFAVRPEGSVSTLKIQRTERGDSAVYLCASSSGLFTDNEQFFGPGTRLTVL.

The rearrangement uses TRBV30 and TRBJ1-1; 9 positions agree with TRBD1. Looked up from germline, CDR1 is GTSNPN and CDR2 is SVGIG (reference sequence). The CDR3 extends over 12 amino acids. V was clipped by 4 bases and J by 5 bases; unmatched bases: 2. CDR3 amino acids: CAWTGQGTEAFF. The CDR3 coding sequence is TGTGCCTGGACAGGACAGGGGACTGAAGCTTTCTTT.

This chain connects TRBV19 to TRBJ2-2, with D possibly being TRBD1 (5 bases). CDR1 LNHDA and CDR2 SQIVND come from the germline V gene (reference sequence). Trimming left V 2 bases short and J 1 base short, with 8 bases between. The CDR3 loop spans 15 amino acids. CDR3 residues: CASSILQGNTGELFF. The CDR3 region has the DNA TGTGCCAGTAGTATATTGCAGGGGAACACCGGGGAGCTGTTTTTT. The variable domain in full, completed from reference TRBV19 and TRBJ2-2, reads DGGITQSPKYLFRKEGQNVTLSCEQNLNHDAMYWYRQDPGQGLRLIYYSQIVNDFQKGDIAEGYSVSREKKESFPLTVTSAQKNPTAFYLCASSILQGNTGELFFGEGSRLTVL.

This clonotype occurred many times. The chain recombines TRBV29-1 with TRBJ2-1, with D perhaps TRBD1 or TRBD2 (5 bases each). V dropped 4 bases and J dropped 1 base, with 14 bases sitting between them. Looked up from germline, CDR1 is SQVTM and CDR2 is ANQGSEA. The CDR3 runs 15 residues. The CDR3 nucleotides are TGCAGCGTTGGGGGCACCGGGGAGTCCTACAATGAGCAGTTCTTC. Its protein is CSVGGTGESYNEQFF.

This clonotype was recorded at least ten times. The chain couples TRBV9 to TRBJ2-7; D unclear. The CDR3 spans 13 residues. V was clipped by 0 bases and J by 5 bases, with 9 bases between them. CDR1 SGDLS and CDR2 YYNGEE come from the germline V gene. The DNA of the CDR3 is TGTGCCAGCAGCGTAGAGCCGCGCCACGAGCAGTACTTC. It translates to CASSVEPRHEQYF.

This clonotype appeared a few times. This chain connects TRBV5-6 to TRBJ2-3; D unresolved. Germline V gene lookup returns CDR1 SGHDT and CDR2 YYEEEE. This CDR3 comprises 15 residues. The ends were cut back, 0 bases at V and 3 bases at J, with 11 bases in the middle. CDR3 in amino acids: CASSLGSVGTDTQYF. The CDR3 DNA reads as TGTGCCAGCAGCTTGGGTTCCGTCGGGACAGATACGCAGTATTTT.

This clonotype is a singleton in its sample. The V and J genes are TRBV20-1 and TRBJ2-5, with D possibly being TRBD2 (5 bases). The CDR3 sequence is 14 residues long. Trimming left V 3 bases short and J 1 base short, with 12 bases between. Per germline, CDR1 DFQATT and CDR2 SNEGSKA (reference sequence). The DNA of the CDR3 is TGCAGTGCTAGTCTACTAGGACTCCAAGAGACCCAGTACTTC. Translating it yields CSASLLGLQETQYF.

The table lists this clonotype with a few counts. The CDR3 is CASSQLTGVGLDSPLHF. CDR3 nucleotides: TGTGCCAGCAGCCAACTAACAGGCGTCGGGTTGGATTCACCCCTCCACTTT. V usage is TRBV6-1 and J usage is TRBJ1-6, with D tentatively TRBD1 (5 bases). V lost 6 bases and J 8 bases, leaving 23 bases between the germline ends. The CDR3 consists of 17 residues. CDR1 is MNHNS, CDR2 SASEGT, per germline.

This clonotype was recorded many times. This chain connects TRBV7-9 to TRBJ2-7; D is perhaps TRBD1 (6 bases). Germline values: CDR1 SEHNR, CDR2 FQNEAQ (reference sequence). This CDR3 is built from 12 residues. Trimming cost V 5 bases and J 2 bases, with 7 bases left between them. CDR3: CASSRDTYEQYF. The CDR3 bases are TGTGCCAGCAGCCGGGACACCTACGAGCAGTACTTC.

This chain links TRBV6-1 with TRBJ1-1, with 8 bases aligning to TRBD1. CDR3 length equals 13 residues. The ends lost 5 bases at V and 4 bases at J; junction bases unmatched: 3. The germline V gene has CDR1 MNHNS and CDR2 SASEGT. For the CDR3, the DNA is TGTGCCAGCAGTACGACAGGGGCCACTGAAGCTTTCTTT. This codes for CASSTTGATEAFF.

The chain links TRBV7-9 to TRBJ2-5, with 7 bases fitting TRBD1. Germline values: CDR1 SEHNR, CDR2 FQNEAQ (reference sequence). With 5 bases clipped from V and 5 bases from J, the junction kept 8 bases outside the gene matches. The CDR3 consists of 14 residues. DNA for the CDR3: TGTGCCAGCAGCCCAGGACAGGTTGGGGAGACCCAGTACTTC. Encoded protein: CASSPGQVGETQYF.

This clonotype was detected a few times. The rearrangement uses TRBV4-2 and TRBJ2-7, with 11 bases lining up with TRBD2. The CDR3 runs to 16 residues. The trim removed 0 bases at V and 3 bases at J, leaving 4 bases unmatched. Germline lookup yields CDR1 LGHNA and CDR2 YNFKEQ. The CDR3, as DNA: TGTGCCAGCAGCCAAGAACTAGCGGGGGCTAACTACGAGCAGTACTTC. Its protein is CASSQELAGANYEQYF.

The sample holds many counts of this clonotype. The chain recombines TRBV5-5 with TRBJ1-2, with D unclear. Germline V gene lookup returns CDR1 SGHKS and CDR2 YYEKEE (reference sequence). The CDR3 is 14 residues long. V gave up 0 bases and J gave up 0 bases, with 6 bases separating them. Written as DNA, the CDR3 is TGTGCCAGCAGCTTGGACAGCTCTAACTATGGCTACACCTTC. Protein: CASSLDSSNYGYTF.

This clonotype was recorded many times. V is TRBV10-2 and J is TRBJ1-1; D perhaps matches TRBD1 (6 bases). Per the germline V gene, CDR1 is WSHSY and CDR2 is SAAADI. This CDR3 has 13 amino acids. With 7 bases removed from V and 2 bases from J, the gap between germline ends came to 11 bases. CDR3 loop: CASTPGANTEAFF. The CDR3 coding sequence is TGCGCCAGCACTCCGGGGGCTAACACTGAAGCTTTCTTT.

The chain combines TRBV19 with TRBJ1-6; 7 nucleotides align to TRBD1. Trimming took 7 bases from V and 4 from J; bases not matched to a gene: 22. Germline CDR1 and CDR2: LNHDA and SQIVND (reference sequence). The CDR3 extends over 20 amino acids. The CDR3 sequence is CASTPFPSKGAGQYNSPLHF. The CDR3 DNA sequence: TGTGCCAGTACCCCCTTCCCGTCAAAGGGGGCAGGGCAGTATAATTCACCCCTCCACTTT.

The chain combines TRBV29-1 with TRBJ1-2, with D unclear. CDR3 length: 12 amino acids. V shed 6 bases and J shed 6 bases, with 14 bases lying between them. From germline, CDR1 is SQVTM and CDR2 ANQGSEA. The DNA for the CDR3 is TGCAGCGTGGGAGACGGGCCACATGGCTACACCTTC. Protein sequence: CSVGDGPHGYTF.

Ten or more counts support this clonotype. The chain carries TRBV29-1 and TRBJ2-7; 7 nucleotides agree with TRBD2. The V gene end was trimmed by 5 bases and the J gene end by 2 bases; junction bases not matched to a gene: 6. The length of the CDR3 is 13 residues. Looked up from germline, CDR1 is SQVTM and CDR2 is ANQGSEA. The CDR3 region has the DNA TGCAGCGTTAAGACTAGCAGACCCTACGAGCAGTACTTC. As protein: CSVKTSRPYEQYF.